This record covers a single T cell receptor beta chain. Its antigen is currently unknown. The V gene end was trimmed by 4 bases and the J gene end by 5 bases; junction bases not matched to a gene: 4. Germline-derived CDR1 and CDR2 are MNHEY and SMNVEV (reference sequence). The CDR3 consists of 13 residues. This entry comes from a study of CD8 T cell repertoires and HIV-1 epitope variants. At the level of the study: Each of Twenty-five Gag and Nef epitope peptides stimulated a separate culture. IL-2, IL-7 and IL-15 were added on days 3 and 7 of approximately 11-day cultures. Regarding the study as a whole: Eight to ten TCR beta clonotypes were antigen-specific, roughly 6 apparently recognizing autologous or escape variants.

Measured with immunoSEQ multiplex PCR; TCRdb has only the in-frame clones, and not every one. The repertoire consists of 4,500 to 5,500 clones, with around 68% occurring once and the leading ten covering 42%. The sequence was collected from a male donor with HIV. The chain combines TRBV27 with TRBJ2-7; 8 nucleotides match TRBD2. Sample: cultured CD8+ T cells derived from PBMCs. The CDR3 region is CASSSGLAHEQYF. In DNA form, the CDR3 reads TGTGCCAGCAGTTCCGGACTAGCTCACGAGCAGTACTTC.